One sample yielded the 8 T cell receptor beta chains listed below, sequenced in a study of siplizumab effects on memory and regulatory T cells. Here immunoSEQ multiplex PCR was the method, and the copy in TCRdb shows in-frame clones only, minus some. The sample consists of 70,000 to 100,000 clones, around 97% of them appearing once. The sequencing sample was made of naive CD4+ T cells sorted from blood. The receptor source for this set is a human donor in good health.

The chain employs TRBV6-5 and TRBJ1-1; D remains unclear. Germline assignment: CDR1 MNHEY and CDR2 SVGAGI. The CDR3 has 15 residues. V shed 0 bases and J shed 1 base, with 9 bases lying between them. This CDR3 is CASSYSGRPNTEAFF. The CDR3 DNA reads as TGTGCCAGCAGTTACTCCGGGAGGCCGAACACTGAAGCTTTCTTT.

The V and J genes are TRBV29-1 and TRBJ2-7; 10 nucleotides line up with TRBD1. CDR1 is SQVTM and CDR2 is ANQGSEA in the germline V gene. The CDR3 length is 14 residues. The junction had 7 bases not matched to a gene; V was cut back by 1 base and J by 7 bases. The CDR3 DNA is TGCAGCGTTGAAGGACAGGGGGCCTCCCCTGAGCAGTACTTC. Translating it yields CSVEGQGASPEQYF.

The V gene is TRBV7-6, the J gene TRBJ2-2; 7 bases align to TRBD1. Germline V lookup: CDR1 SGHVS, CDR2 FNYEAQ. This CDR3 comprises 17 residues. J was trimmed by 0 bases and V by 5 bases; bases with no gene match: 9. The CDR3 DNA reads as TGTGCCAGCAGCCGGGACAGCCTAAACGCGAACACCGGGGAGCTGTTTTTT. It codes for CASSRDSLNANTGELFF.

The chain links TRBV5-1 to TRBJ1-3; 10 nucleotides agree with TRBD1. Germline V lookup: CDR1 SGHRS, CDR2 YFSETQ. The CDR3 runs to 18 residues. The V and J ends lost 0 bases and 1 base, in that order; junction bases with no gene match: 7. The CDR3 protein is CASSLGDRGGLSGNTIYF. The CDR3 DNA reads as TGCGCCAGCAGCTTGGGGGACAGGGGAGGACTATCTGGAAACACCATATATTTT.

Only a few counts were recorded for this clone. V usage is TRBV10-3 and J usage is TRBJ1-6; D not certain. CDR3 length equals 13 residues. With 7 bases removed from V and 8 bases from J, the gap between germline ends came to 12 bases. Germline V gene sequence: CDR1 ENHRY, CDR2 SYGVKD. CDR3: CAITSGRHSPLHF. The DNA of the CDR3 is TGTGCCATCACTTCGGGAAGGCATTCACCCCTCCACTTT.

This chain joins TRBV2 and TRBJ2-5, with a weak D call TRBD2 (6 bases). CDR1 is SNHLY, CDR2 FYNNEI, per germline. CDR3 length: 14 residues. The V end lost 1 base, the J end lost 4 bases, and 10 bases lay between the germline ends. CDR3 residues: CASSEEEGRETQYF. As DNA, the CDR3 is TGTGCCAGCAGTGAAGAGGAGGGACGAGAGACCCAGTACTTC.

V is TRBV4-1 and J is TRBJ1-5, with D perhaps matching TRBD1 (6 bases). This CDR3 is built from 14 residues. V lost 6 bases, J lost 2 bases, and 11 bases lay in between. Germline V gives CDR1 MGHRA, CDR2 YSYEKL. The CDR3 DNA sequence: TGCGCCAGCAGACAGGACAGAGGCAATCAGCCCCAGCATTTT. This sequence encodes CASRQDRGNQPQHF.

The chain employs TRBV6-1 and TRBJ2-5; 8 nucleotides align to TRBD2. The J segment lost 5 bases and the V segment lost 0 bases, leaving 8 bases of the junction unmatched. Germline CDR1 reads MNHNS; CDR2 reads SASEGT. The length of the CDR3 is 16 residues. The CDR3 nucleotides read TGTGCCAGCAGTGAAGCATGGCTAGCGGGTGGTGAGACCCAGTACTTC. Amino acid sequence: CASSEAWLAGGETQYF.